Sequencing of this TCR beta chain was carried out in a study of CD8+ T cells in alopecia areata. As for the study in general: Once tofacitinib had been taken for 6 to 18 months, 6 months off drug followed.

V gave up 5 bases and J gave up 0 bases, with 23 bases separating them. The germline gives CDR1 MNHEY, CDR2 SMNVEV (reference sequence). The CDR3 spans 19 residues. The treatment denotes: oral pan-JAK inhibitor, 5-10 mg twice daily. Overall study results and limits: Sequence data from scalp samples additionally include resident alphabeta T cells of normal skin. Any link of baseline CD8+ expansion to response, resting on one nonresponder, remains uncertain. Lesional scalp displayed greater clonality than normal scalp, most notably in alopecia totalis/universalis.

cDNA reverse transcribed from extracted RNA served as the sequencing template. Some clones are missing from TCRdb's copy, which holds only in-frame ones; the method was immunoSEQ multiplex PCR. The sample lists roughly 110,000 clones, less than 70% seen once, with under 3.5% in the top ten. To note about this clone: Its matching antigen is unknown.

The clonotype originates from a human donor with alopecia areata. V usage is TRBV27 and J usage is TRBJ1-3, with D possibly TRBD1 on 5 matching bases. Sequencing used CD4+ T cells sorted from blood, obtained at week 24, from a patient treated with tofacitinib. The CDR3 DNA reads as TGTGCCAGCAGTATCAGGACAATCCCCATGAGCCTCTCTGGAAACACCATATATTTT. It is translated as CASSIRTIPMSLSGNTIYF.